This is a list of T cell receptor beta chains from one sample in a study of T cell changes during pregnancy in multiple sclerosis. Data came from immunoSEQ multiplex PCR; TCRdb stores just in-frame clones and leaves some out. Among about 64,000 clones listed, around 96% were seen once. Sequencing was performed on CD8+ T cells from peripheral blood mononuclear cells, taken after pregnancy. These receptors were obtained from a female donor with multiple sclerosis, enrolled in a pregnancy study. CDR3s include the opening cysteine and the closing phenylalanine or tryptophan. The D gene is left open where the match is weak.

d_gene	j_gene	v_gene	CDR3aa
TRBD1	TRBJ2-1	TRBV7-9	CASSSGQGAYNEQFF
TRBD2	TRBJ2-7	TRBV7-9	CASSPRLATSYEQYF
TRBD2	TRBJ2-7	TRBV28	CASSSSTSGRAPYEQYF
-	TRBJ2-2	TRBV6-5	CASSYTGSNTGELFF
TRBD2	TRBJ2-3	TRBV7-9	CASSLGSGTSLAQYF
-	TRBJ2-1	TRBV5-1	CASSLAGEQFF
-	TRBJ2-7	TRBV6-1	CASSERTESYEQYF
-	TRBJ2-7	TRBV10-3	CAIGPVVGAKTYEQYF
-	TRBJ2-2	TRBV29-1	CSVAWPNTGELFF
TRBD2	TRBJ2-1	TRBV28	CASSVGLAGGGVYNEQFF
TRBD2	TRBJ2-7	TRBV13	CASSLKTSGVYEQYF
-	TRBJ2-5	TRBV7-9	CASSPLQETQYF
TRBD1	-	TRBV27	CASRGWTGGNEQYF
-	TRBJ2-2	TRBV9	CASSVEGAEFTGELFF
-	TRBJ2-3	TRBV7-2	CASSPASTDTQYF
TRBD1	TRBJ2-7	TRBV4-3	CASSQGDSSYEQYF
TRBD2	TRBJ2-3	TRBV7-9	CASSTSGRRPTDTQYF
TRBD1	TRBJ2-4	TRBV18	CASSPDTGQGEYF
-	TRBJ2-3	TRBV5-4	CASSPPGGADTQYF
-	TRBJ2-1	TRBV9	CASSVAGDGYNEQFF
-	TRBJ2-7	TRBV25-1	CASSGRDGSSYEQYF
TRBD2	TRBJ2-5	TRBV5-1	CASSLVWKRERNQETQYF
-	TRBJ2-5	TRBV6-5	CASSYGSQETQYF
-	TRBJ2-3	TRBV19	CASGQMSTDTQYF
TRBD1	TRBJ1-1	TRBV7-8	CASSFPKGQISHTEAFF
-	TRBJ2-1	TRBV28	CASSSFLAGYNEQFF
-	TRBJ2-1	TRBV7-3	CASSVLGGGDEQFF
-	TRBJ2-3	TRBV4-2	CASSQERSGPSSTDTQYF
-	TRBJ1-4	TRBV7-9	CASTAGGAREKLFF
TRBD2	TRBJ2-1	TRBV29-1	CSVRLADSYNEQFF
TRBD1	TRBJ1-5	TRBV28	CASLEQGGITHQPQHF
TRBD1	TRBJ1-2	TRBV27	CASSLWRDSDGYTF
-	TRBJ2-3	TRBV6-5	CASSYSLSTDTQYF
TRBD1	TRBJ2-1	TRBV7-9	CASSSDRLSYNEQFF
-	TRBJ1-1	TRBV28	CASSPGSNTEAFF
TRBD1	TRBJ2-2	TRBV27	CASSSPRQGLGTGELFF
-	TRBJ1-1	TRBV6-1	CASRSSAGTFF
-	TRBJ1-5	TRBV4-1	CASSQAAQGSNQPQHF
-	TRBJ2-2	TRBV21-1	CASYHELHLTNYTGELFF
-	TRBJ1-1	TRBV19	CATKLTEGYTEAFF
-	TRBJ2-1	TRBV27	CASSPRKGNYNEQFF
TRBD1	TRBJ2-3	TRBV7-9	CASSLDRVVTDTQYF
TRBD1	TRBJ1-2	TRBV19	CASSTPGQGTRGYTF
-	TRBJ2-3	TRBV11-2	CASSHPDSTTDTQYF
-	TRBJ1-1	TRBV19	CASKRGNTEAFF
-	TRBJ2-7	TRBV15	CATSRDRSYEQYF
TRBD2	TRBJ2-5	TRBV12-5	CASGWGTSGRALETQYF
-	TRBJ2-3	TRBV10-1	CASSEEPSVGTDTQYF
TRBD1	TRBJ2-2	TRBV7-9	CASTPGDRGNTGELFF
-	TRBJ2-6	TRBV15	CATSRHYPAPQSAGSGANVLTF
-	TRBJ2-7	TRBV13	CASSFDSPYEQYF
-	TRBJ2-1	TRBV7-2	CASSQAFEQFF
-	TRBJ2-3	TRBV28	CASSSPRGTDTQYF